Here is one T cell receptor beta chain with its context. The sample belongs to a study of blood T cell repertoires in COVID-19. Study overall: PBMCs, B-cell-depleted T cells, or T cells provided the cDNA or gDNA that made up the material.

Authors' analysis steps: Counts of nucleated cells, estimated from reference gene primer amplification, were obtained. The repertoire was sequenced with immunoSEQ multiplex PCR; TCRdb's copy has only in-frame clones and lacks some. V and J calls and clone size are those listed in that table; D and trimming were worked out from the DNA. The repertoire holds 200,000 to 300,000 clones, with 80% to 90% as singletons. The germline gives CDR1 WSHSY, CDR2 SAAADI. The CDR3 runs to 12 residues. Trimming stripped 8 bases from V and 1 base from J, with 8 bases between. The sequenced material came from peripheral blood. V usage is TRBV10-2 and J usage is TRBJ1-1; no firm D call. The source is a young man with active or convalescent COVID-19. This CDR3 is CASREGNTEAFF. CDR3 DNA: TGCGCCAGCCGGGAGGGGAACACTGAAGCTTTCTTT.